This T cell receptor (beta chain) was recorded in a study of PD-1 blockade in classical Hodgkin lymphoma (dated by TCRdb to the early 2020s). Context from the whole study: Nivolumab dosing was 3 mg/kg intravenously every 2 weeks, continuing until either disease progression or unacceptable toxicity. The study used CyTOF and TCR beta sequencing to define a peripheral blood immune signature of response to PD-1 blockade in classical Hodgkin lymphoma. Results and caveats for the whole study, not just this receptor: Baseline TCR diversity was reported to be lower in newly diagnosed patients than in healthy donors, and even lower in relapsed/refractory patients. CD4+ but not CD8+ TCR diversity rose significantly by C4D1 (p=0.0027 vs p=0.16), most apparent in complete responders (p=0.02). The study was limited to a single clinical trial cohort, and causes of repertoire differences, possibly disease activity or prior therapy, remained undefined. Lower diversity was observed in patients in whom nivolumab was started less than 1 year after ASCT, and these patients were excluded from later analyses so that confounding by immune reconstitution would be avoided. Baseline diversity similar to that of newly diagnosed patients was observed in trial patients achieving complete response, whereas significantly lower diversity was observed in partial responders and progressors.

The Qiagen DNeasy kit was used to extract genomic DNA from unsorted PBMCs and from the negatively selected CD4+ and CD8+ fractions. Amplification of TCR beta CDR3 regions was done by immunoSEQ multiplex PCR with primers that anneal to V and J segments. Amplification bias was minimized using a synthetic immune receptor repertoire, and residual bias was removed computationally after sequencing. Regarding the original processing steps: Custom Python scripts were used to quantify repertoire diversity as the Shannon entropy index. Unsorted, CD4+ and CD8+ repertoires were examined separately, except in combined analyses, for which CD4+ and CD8+ sequences were merged in silico. A clone was considered expanded if an increase in frequency of at least 2-fold after treatment relative to C1D1 was found, and a pseudocount of 0.5 was applied to clones undetected at baseline. Clones with 0 or 1 copy at C1D1 were defined as singleton clones, while clones with 2 or more copies were defined as non-singleton clones. Clones expanded in unsorted samples were assigned a CD4+, CD8+ or unknown annotation through matching of protein sequences in sorted samples from the same patient. Wilcoxon tests were applied to paired samples to test diversity changes from C1D1 to C4D1. TCRdb's version of the immuneACCESS table is confined to in-frame rearrangements and falls short of the full clone set. An unresolved V gene accounts for under half of the shortfall where checked; the remainder is of unknown origin. V and J calls plus clone size are reproduced from that table; the DNA served to infer D and trimming. This sample lists about 6,400 clones; under 85% were detected once. 10% to 15% of the sample comes from the top ten.

Details on this clone: There is no known antigen for this receptor. It has no much larger one-base neighbor in the sample; base qualities were not kept.

This sample's time point label indicates: cycle 4 day 1 (C4D1), after more than 5 weeks of nivolumab. Relapse after autologous stem cell transplantation had occurred in all trial patients, and cohorts A, B and C were distinguished by prior brentuximab vedotin exposure. A Miltenyi CD8+ T cell isolation kit was used for magnetic negative selection to purify CD8+ T cells from thawed PBMCs. The trial cohort was composed of about 60 patients with relapsed/refractory classical Hodgkin lymphoma, for whom complete response, partial response or progressive disease was recorded as best overall response. In the multi-cohort phase II CheckMate 205 trial, trial patients received single-agent nivolumab. An independent review committee assessed best overall response using the 2007 International Working Group response criteria. PBMCs from the trial were collected at three points: immediately before nivolumab initiation (C1D1), and during therapy at cycle 2 day 1 and cycle 4 day 1. Peripheral blood was collected in 8 mL Vacutainer Cell Preparation Tubes, from which PBMCs were isolated by centrifugation and then cryopreserved. Purified CD4+ and CD8+ fractions were generated only in cases for which an additional PBMC sample was available. Magnetically labelled cells were removed on LS columns in a quadroMACS separator, and the flow-through was retained as the purified fraction.

Germline trimming: 5 bases from V, 0 bases from J; junction bases outside gene matches: 7. The CDR3 runs 16 residues from the cysteine to the phenylalanine. Just the 48-base CDR3 DNA is kept, in frame starting at base 1. The germline V gene supplies CDR1 SGHVS and CDR2 FQNEAQ. The sequence is built from TRBV7-8 and TRBJ1-1, and TRBD1 aligns with 9 junction nucleotides. The sequenced sample was CD8+ T cells from blood, obtained before the fourth cycle of nivolumab. This TCR was sampled from a human donor with classical Hodgkin lymphoma. The CDR3 reads as follows: CASSLRTGVMNTEAFF. In nucleotides, the sequence is TGTGCCAGCAGCCTTCGGACAGGGGTTATGAACACTGAAGCTTTCTTT.